A single sample is the source of the 2 T cell receptor beta chains below, sequenced in a study of CD8 T cells in ankylosing spondylitis. Via MiXCR, TCRdb re-called the 5' RACE reads, giving one row per CDR3 protein. This table has approximately 130,000 distinct CDR3 sequences, approximately 9.7% appearing once. The sequenced sample was blood, either unsorted or a sorted T cell fraction (not recorded which). These receptors were obtained from a male donor with ankylosing spondylitis or in good health (not recorded which).

This clonotype was found a few times. The J gene is TRBJ1-5, the V gene TRBV12-3 or TRBV12-4, with D uncertain. With 1 base removed from V and 1 base from J, the gap between germline ends came to 5 bases. The CDR3 runs 14 residues. CDR3 region: CASSLGGSNQPQHF. The CDR3 region has the DNA TGTGCCAGCAGTTTAGGGGGAAGCAATCAGCCCCAGCATTTT.

This clonotype was counted ten times or more. The J gene is TRBJ2-7, the V gene TRBV29-1, with 7 bases aligning to TRBD1. CDR1 and CDR2 from the germline V gene are SQVTM and ANQGSEA. V lost 6 bases to trimming and J lost 3 bases; unmatched junction nucleotides: 8. The length of the CDR3 is 13 residues. This chain's CDR3 is CSVAGTEHYEQYF. The CDR3 bases are TGCAGCGTGGCCGGGACAGAGCACTACGAGCAGTACTTC.